Listed here is a single T cell receptor (beta chain). This receptor's antigen is unknown. Per-base qualities were not stored, and no clone one base away is much larger. The sample is drawn from a study of CD8 T cells in Susac syndrome (dated by TCRdb to between 2017 and 2020). Turning to the overall study: Of the Susac syndrome patients who were sequenced, under 10 were in clinical remission while about six had clinically active disease. At blood withdrawal, Susac syndrome patients were either therapy-naive, taking corticosteroids (in some cases with IVIg as well), or taking IVIg alone. The study used repertoire sequencing to test whether antigen drove CD8+ T cell activation and differentiation in Susac syndrome.

The CDR3 has 15 amino acids, counting the end cysteine and phenylalanine. Left in the record is the CDR3 DNA by itself, 45 bases read in frame from the first base. From a lookup of the germline V gene (reference sequence), CDR1 and CDR2 are LNHNV and YYDKDF. V is reduced by 0 bases and J by 2 bases, leaving a spacing of 11 bases between them. General conclusions and limits of the study: The study acknowledged that relatively few individuals were included in the TCR sequencing and HLA analysis. The CD4+ T cell repertoire of patients with Susac syndrome showed no detectable clonal expansion.

RNA was extracted using the RNeasy kit, and roughly 0.45 to 1 microgram was reverse transcribed with random hexamers. TCR beta CDR3 regions were amplified with the immunoSEQ multiplex PCR assay covering 54 Vbeta and 13 Jbeta segments. To correct PCR amplification bias, a synthetic template baseline was used for both primer optimization and computational correction. The published analysis was carried out like this. Reads were assigned to V, D and J genes according to IMGT and analyzed in immunoSEQ Analyzer, with only productive sequences retained. To calculate clonality, Shannon entropy was normalized by log2 of the number of productive unique sequences and then subtracted from one. For each patient and control, public and private clones were evaluated among the 100 most prevalent clones. Clones were defined as Susac-specific if absent from the healthy and MS cohorts, from around 1,000 published viral clones and from other ImmuneACCESS disease sequences. In-frame beta chains were kept once TCRdb had trimmed the public reads at Q25 with fastp and called clones with MiXCR. Rows with a matching CDR3 protein are joined into one entry that keeps the most common DNA and genes. TCRdb, not the original authors, processed these V and J calls. In all, the sample holds some 180,000 distinct CDR3 sequences, and 90% to 95% of those were seen once. The ten largest clonotypes hold around 0.1% of the sample.

High-throughput TCR beta sequencing profiled peripheral blood CD8+ and CD4+ T cells from healthy donors, Susac syndrome patients and multiple sclerosis patients. Recently defined diagnostic criteria for definite or probable disease were met by the Susac syndrome patients. CD8+ TEMRA cells were enriched by FACS, while bulk CD8+ and CD4+ T cells were purified by magnetic negative isolation. Blood was drawn into EDTA tubes, processed within 24 hours, and PBMCs were isolated by density gradient centrifugation. PBMCs intended for TCR sequencing were cryopreserved in liquid nitrogen and were subsequently thawed in a 37 degrees C water bath. The sorted or isolated CD4+, CD8+ and CD8+ TEMRA cells had a purity of 90% or higher.

Sequenced sample: CD4+ T cells from PBMCs. This chain is built from TRBV15 and TRBJ2-7, with the D gene call left open. This clonotype was sampled from a human donor with Susac syndrome. The DNA is TGTGCCACCAGCAGAGATTTGTCAACCACCTACGAGCAGTACTTC. This translates into CATSRDLSTTYEQYF.